This paragraph reports one TCR beta chain. Its target is unknown. The data were obtained in a study of shared clonotypes between healthy human individuals. General study points: Rarefaction analysis demonstrated incomplete sorted-subset sequencing notwithstanding large depth. When compared with the clonotypes that were shared by all four sorted-subset donors, the non-shared clonotypes turned out to have lower generation probabilities. An expected dependence of interdonor clonotype sharing on sequencing depth was noted.

Germline CDR1 reads MDHEN; CDR2 reads SYDVKM. CDR3 size: 18 residues. Trimming took 6 bases from V and 0 from J, leaving 21 bases between them. In the original processing: There were no quality scores in the junction-only immunoSEQ sequences, so filtering differed. The data were produced by immunoSEQ multiplex PCR, yet TCRdb's version contains in-frame clones alone and is incomplete. V, J and clone size reflect that table, while D and trimming were determined from the DNA. The repertoire holds about a million clones, with approximately 68% as singletons. The V gene is TRBV28, the J gene TRBJ1-5; D is perhaps TRBD1 (6 bases). Sequencing used memory CD4+ T cells sorted from blood. Subset meaning: CD45RA-negative fraction. This TCR was sampled from a man younger than 30 in good health. The CDR3 nucleotides read TGTGCCAGCAGCAGGGGAAGGCTAGGTGGTTATAGCAATCAGCCCCAGCATTTT. This codes for CASSRGRLGGYSNQPQHF.